Listed here are 19 T cell receptor beta chains from one sample, sequenced in a study of blood T cell repertoires in COVID-19. Here immunoSEQ multiplex PCR was the method, and the copy in TCRdb shows in-frame clones only, minus some. The sample contains 150,000 to 200,000 clones, roughly 83% of which appear only once. The sample consisted of PBMCs or T cells enriched from blood (not recorded which). Source of these receptors: a man in his sixties or seventies who had been exposed to COVID-19.

This clone appeared a single time. As DNA, the CDR3 is TGTGCCAGCAGCTTTCGGGCGACTAATAGTAGGAAGAATGAGCAGTTCTTC. Translation: CASSFRATNSRKNEQFF. The chain carries TRBV5-5 and TRBJ2-1, with D maybe TRBD2 (5 bases). V was cut by 2 bases and J by 7 bases, with 22 bases left in between. Germline values: CDR1 SGHKS, CDR2 YYEKEE (reference sequence). The CDR3 consists of 17 residues. Filled out from reference TRBV5-5 and TRBJ2-1, the complete variable domain reads DAGVTQSPTHLIKTRGQQVTLRCSPISGHKSVSWYQQVLGQGPQFIFQYYEKEERGRGNFPDRFSARQFPNYSSELNVNALLLGDSALYLCASSFRATNSRKNEQFFGPGTRLTVL.

The chain uses TRBV27 and TRBJ1-2; D perhaps matches TRBD1 (6 bases). The CDR3 is 13 residues long. V gave up 3 bases and J gave up 7 bases, with 12 bases separating them. Germline loops: CDR1 MNHEY, CDR2 SMNVEV (reference sequence). The CDR3 loop reads CASSLGARGGYTF. The CDR3 DNA reads as TGTGCCAGCAGTTTGGGGGCCCGCGGTGGCTACACCTTC.

The chain links TRBV6-5 to TRBJ1-2, with 7 bases lining up with TRBD1. After removal of 2 bases from V and 2 bases from J, the junction contained 2 bases not matched to a gene. CDR1 and CDR2 (germline): MNHEY, SVGAGI. The length of the CDR3 is 14 residues. The CDR3 DNA follows: TGTGCCAGCAGTTACGGGACAGTGAACTATGGCTACACCTTC. Translated: CASSYGTVNYGYTF.

The J gene is TRBJ1-6, the V gene TRBV2, with D unclear. Germline-derived CDR1 and CDR2 are SNHLY and FYNNEI. The V end lost 6 bases, the J end lost 5 bases, and 14 bases lay between the germline ends. The CDR3 covers 15 residues. The CDR3 DNA reads as TGTGCCAGCAGAGCGAGGTCGGTAGATAATTCACCCCTCCACTTT. Amino acids: CASRARSVDNSPLHF. Full variable domain (remainder filled in from reference TRBV2 and TRBJ1-6): EPEVTQTPSHQVTQMGQEVILRCVPISNHLYFYWYRQILGQKVEFLVSFYNNEISEKSEIFDDQFSVERPDGSNFTLKIRSTKLEDSAMYFCASRARSVDNSPLHFGNGTRLTVT.

This chain links TRBV7-9 with TRBJ1-5; D remains ambiguous. This CDR3 has 13 residues. CDR1 is SEHNR and CDR2 is FQNEAQ in the germline V gene (reference sequence). Trimming removed 1 base from V and 6 bases from J, with 7 bases in between. The CDR3 reads CASSLEGGQPQHF. The CDR3 bases are TGTGCCAGCAGCTTAGAGGGAGGTCAGCCCCAGCATTTT.

J is TRBJ1-5 and V is TRBV2; possible D gene TRBD1, 5 bases. CDR3 length: 13 residues. Germline assignment: CDR1 SNHLY and CDR2 FYNNEI. The V and J ends lost 8 bases and 7 bases respectively, with 15 bases between them. The CDR3 region has the DNA TGTGCCAGCTGCGGGGGGTTAGGGCAGCCCCAGCATTTT. It yields the protein CASCGGLGQPQHF.

In its sample, this clone was seen a few times. This chain uses TRBV19 with TRBJ2-7; 8 nucleotides match TRBD1. This CDR3 is built from 14 residues. The V and J ends lost 5 bases and 2 bases, in that order; junction bases with no gene match: 5. Per the germline V gene, CDR1 is LNHDA and CDR2 is SQIVND (reference sequence). This CDR3 is CASSSGTGAYEQYF. The CDR3 DNA reads TGTGCCAGTAGTTCCGGGACAGGAGCCTACGAGCAGTACTTC.

The V and J genes are TRBV9 and TRBJ2-7, with D possibly matching TRBD1 (6 bases). Trimming stripped 4 bases from V and 3 bases from J, with 17 bases between. Germline lookup yields CDR1 SGDLS and CDR2 YYNGEE. The CDR3 contains 15 residues. CDR3 sequence (DNA): TGTGCCAGCAGCCCCCAACAGGGACCAAACTACGAGCAGTACTTC. It specifies CASSPQQGPNYEQYF.

The chain links TRBV3-1 (or the pseudogene TRBV3-2) to TRBJ1-2; D may be TRBD1 (6 bases). The CDR3 sequence is 13 residues long. The V end was cut by 4 bases, the J end by 7 bases, with 13 bases between. Germline CDR1 is LGHDT and CDR2 is YNNKEL (reference sequence). The chain's CDR3 is CASSRTGLGGYTF. DNA of the CDR3: TGTGCCAGCAGCCGCACAGGGCTGGGTGGCTACACCTTC.

This chain joins TRBV28 and TRBJ1-3, with 7 bases aligning to TRBD1. The CDR3 sequence is 14 residues long. After removal of 5 bases from V and 2 bases from J, the junction contained 3 bases not matched to a gene. The V gene's germline CDR1 is MDHEN and CDR2 SYDVKM. CDR3 DNA sequence: TGTGCCAGCAGTGGAGGGGGCACTGGAAACACCATATATTTT. Its translation: CASSGGGTGNTIYF.

This chain links TRBV6-2 or TRBV6-3 with TRBJ2-7, with 9 bases that match TRBD1. The CDR3 is 18 residues long. J lost 0 bases, V lost 0 bases, and 9 bases had no gene match. CDR1 is MNHEY and CDR2 is SVGEGT in the germline V gene. CDR3 loop: CASSYSGTGRYGSYEQYF. The DNA for the CDR3 is TGTGCCAGCAGTTACTCCGGGACAGGGCGGTACGGCTCCTACGAGCAGTACTTC.

V gene TRBV11-2 combines with J gene TRBJ2-1, with D hard to call. The V and J ends lost 3 bases and 4 bases respectively, with 4 bases between them. Germline V CDR1 and CDR2: SGHAT, FQNNGV. This CDR3 is built from 12 residues. The CDR3 loop reads CASSLRYNEQFF. In nucleotides, the CDR3 is TGTGCCAGCAGCTTGAGATACAATGAGCAGTTCTTC.

With regard to this clone: Its ends do not fully match the called genes, so a read error is possible. This specimen includes other DNA sequences encoding the same CDR3. The chain combines TRBV7-2 with TRBJ2-1, with D tentatively TRBD1 (5 bases). There are 14 residues in the CDR3. CDR1 is SGHTA, CDR2 FQGNSA, per germline. The CDR3 DNA is TGTGCCAGCAGCTTACAGGGCGGCTACAATGAGCAATTCTTC. This encodes CASSLQGGYNEQFF.

The chain is built from TRBV15 and TRBJ1-2, with a weak D call TRBD1 (6 bases). Germline CDR1 reads LNHNV; CDR2 reads YYDKDF (reference sequence). This CDR3 comprises 16 residues. V was pared by 6 bases and J by 6 bases, with 23 bases between. The CDR3 coding sequence is TGTGCCACCAGGGCAGAGATCTTAGGGGGTTGGGATGGCTACACCTTC. Translated: CATRAEILGGWDGYTF.

This clone was picked up one time. The genes are TRBV5-1 and TRBJ1-1; D is unclear. Germline-derived CDR1 and CDR2 are SGHRS and YFSETQ. Trimming took off 1 base at V and 0 bases at J, with 7 bases between the two ends. This CDR3 is built from 14 residues. Here the CDR3 reads CASSLSGLNTEAFF. CDR3 nucleotide sequence: TGCGCCAGCAGCTTGTCAGGATTGAACACTGAAGCTTTCTTT. The full variable domain, completed using reference TRBV5-1 and TRBJ1-1, is KAGVTQTPRYLIKTRGQQVTLSCSPISGHRSVSWYQQTPGQGLQFLFEYFSETQRNKGNFPGRFSGRQFSNSRSEMNVSTLELGDSALYLCASSLSGLNTEAFFGQGTRLTVV.

The chain joins TRBV3-1 (or the pseudogene TRBV3-2) to TRBJ1-1; TRBD1 might be the D (6 bases). V was clipped by 4 bases and J by 5 bases, with 17 bases between them. CDR3 length equals 15 residues. Per the germline V gene, CDR1 is LGHDT and CDR2 is YNNKEL (reference sequence). The CDR3 loop reads CASSPGGGGWTEAFF. The CDR3 DNA follows: TGTGCCAGCAGCCCTGGGGGCGGAGGTTGGACTGAAGCTTTCTTT.

The CDR3 protein is CASSFRDSQQYF. DNA of the CDR3: TGTGCCAGCAGCTTCAGAGACTCTCAGCAGTACTTC. The rearrangement links TRBV3-1 (or the pseudogene TRBV3-2) to TRBJ2-7; D remains ambiguous. V was pared by 5 bases and J by 8 bases, with 13 bases between. Germline V gene lookup returns CDR1 LGHDT and CDR2 YNNKEL (reference sequence). The CDR3 has 12 residues.

The genes are TRBV9 and TRBJ2-3; 9 bases align to TRBD2. Trimming at V came to 0 bases and at J to 4 bases, leaving 6 bases not matched to a gene. The CDR3 spans 16 residues. The germline V gene has CDR1 SGDLS and CDR2 YYNGEE. The CDR3 coding sequence is TGTGCCAGCAGCGTAGACAGCGGGGGGAGGGCAGATACGCAGTATTTT. Amino acid sequence: CASSVDSGGRADTQYF.

J is TRBJ2-6 and V is TRBV7-6; D may be TRBD1 (5 bases). V lost 3 bases, J lost 1 base, and 10 bases lay in between. CDR1 and CDR2 (germline): SGHVS, FNYEAQ. The CDR3 is 16 amino acids. DNA of the CDR3: TGTGCCAGCAGCTTGATAAGGGGATCTGGGGCCAACGTCCTGACTTTC. This gives the protein CASSLIRGSGANVLTF.